This TCR beta chain was identified during a study of identical twins. There are a few counts of this clonotype. Its antigen is undetermined. The study, taken as a whole, reports: Insertion counts were lower in abundant cord blood beta clonotypes, a trend that memory repertoires did not show. Out-of-frame beta sequences exhibited a weaker degree of excess twin sharing. Out-of-frame TCR alpha sharing in monozygotic twins exceeded recombination model predictions.

Addition of a universal primer site occurred through template switching, and cDNA carried unique molecular identifiers. Via MiXCR, TCRdb re-called the 5' RACE reads, giving one row per CDR3 protein. The sample lists 640,000 or so distinct CDR3 sequences, less than 7% occurring once. The germline gives CDR1 MNHNS, CDR2 SASEGT. The J segment lost 9 bases and the V segment lost 9 bases, leaving 12 bases of the junction unmatched. This CDR3 has 13 amino acids. The chain is built from TRBV6-1 and TRBJ1-2; 8 bases map to TRBD1. Sequenced sample: naive T cells sorted from blood. The clonotype comes from a man younger than 35 in good health. The CDR3 loop reads CASRHGTGKSYTF. The CDR3 nucleotides read TGTGCCAGTCGCCATGGGACAGGCAAGAGCTACACCTTC.